The rows below give T cell receptor beta chains drawn from one sample of a study of Ad26.COV2.S vaccination and SARS-CoV-2 variants. Sequencing was performed with immunoSEQ multiplex PCR; in TCRdb, only in-frame clones are kept and a portion is missing. The sample yields 350,000 to 600,000 clones, 80% to 90% seen once. This material consisted of peripheral blood, taken in a trial of Ad26.COV2.S vaccine versus placebo. These receptors were collected from a person aged 18-60 years who received the Ad26.COV2.S COVID-19 vaccine or a placebo. Each CDR3 is given without its conserved first and last residue.

J: TRBJ1-2; V: TRBV12-3/TRBV12-4; CDR3: ASSVQGYGYT
J: TRBJ1-4; V: TRBV19; CDR3: ASSNRGRQNEKLF
J: TRBJ1-5; V: TRBV28; CDR3: ASSQKGGFNQPQH
J: TRBJ1-2; V: TRBV3-1/TRBV3-2; CDR3: ASSLRDILTRGNYGYT
J: TRBJ2-1; V: TRBV6-2/TRBV6-3; CDR3: ASSYFVRDEQF
J: TRBJ1-4; V: TRBV6-6; CDR3: ASTADGLINEKLF
J: TRBJ1-2; V: TRBV5-1; CDR3: ASSYQDRGDGYT
J: TRBJ1-4; V: TRBV5-4; CDR3: ASSRRQGKFATNEKLF
J: TRBJ2-3; V: TRBV18; CDR3: ASSPQPLLAGSTDTQY
J: TRBJ2-1; V: TRBV19; CDR3: ASRPQGRYNEQF
J: TRBJ1-1; V: TRBV2; CDR3: ASSELALQVRGTEAF
J: TRBJ2-7; V: TRBV27; CDR3: ASSSIGRQSREQY
J: TRBJ1-1; V: TRBV4-1; CDR3: ASSQEGGNTEAF
J: TRBJ2-2; V: TRBV6-1; CDR3: ASSERLVPPGELF
J: TRBJ2-1; V: TRBV7-8; CDR3: ASSLDSRGLSYNEQF
J: TRBJ2-5; V: TRBV5-1; CDR3: ASTDWETQY
J: TRBJ2-5; V: TRBV11-2; CDR3: ASSLDLSEETQY
J: TRBJ2-3; V: TRBV7-3; CDR3: ASGPQAGGSDTQY
J: TRBJ2-3; V: TRBV10-3; CDR3: AISLAASTDTQY
J: TRBJ1-1; V: TRBV4-1; CDR3: ASSGTGTLNTEAF
J: TRBJ2-7; V: TRBV12-3/TRBV12-4; CDR3: ASSSGLAYEQY
J: TRBJ1-5; V: TRBV19; CDR3: ASSGQIVYSNQPQH
J: TRBJ1-1; V: TRBV3-1/TRBV3-2; CDR3: ASNRQGLNTEAF
J: TRBJ2-2; V: TRBV5-6; CDR3: ASSLPSRGGYTGELF
J: TRBJ1-2; V: TRBV20-1; CDR3: SASPSNYGYT
J: TRBJ1-5; V: TRBV18; CDR3: ASSSNQGGNQPQH
J: TRBJ1-2; V: TRBV3-1/TRBV3-2; CDR3: ASSQGVPYGYT
J: TRBJ2-7; V: TRBV5-6; CDR3: ASSLGGGIYEQY
J: TRBJ2-1; V: TRBV29-1; CDR3: SVAGTVTYNEQF
J: TRBJ1-4; V: TRBV9; CDR3: ASSEGGWTNEKLF
J: TRBJ2-3; V: TRBV5-1; CDR3: ASSLGTDLDTDTQY
J: TRBJ2-5; V: TRBV29-1; CDR3: SVVSGRLETQY
J: TRBJ2-3; V: TRBV5-5; CDR3: ASRTTSQGVRGTDTQY
J: TRBJ2-7; V: TRBV5-1; CDR3: ASRRDSSSYEQY
J: TRBJ1-6; V: TRBV6-1; CDR3: ASSVAPYNSPLH
J: TRBJ2-1; V: TRBV9; CDR3: ASTESGTGDTNEQF
J: TRBJ2-1; V: TRBV11-2; CDR3: ASSYIDSIYNEQF
J: TRBJ1-5; V: TRBV7-2; CDR3: ASSSTDNQPQH
J: TRBJ1-1; V: TRBV7-9; CDR3: ASSPSVTMLYTEAF
J: TRBJ1-2; V: TRBV19; CDR3: ASSITGIGYT
J: TRBJ2-2; V: TRBV12-3/TRBV12-4; CDR3: ASSFNTGELF
J: TRBJ2-7; V: TRBV9; CDR3: ASSPRTSGSYEQY
J: TRBJ2-5; V: TRBV9; CDR3: ASSYLAVDPQETQY
J: TRBJ1-2; V: TRBV2; CDR3: ASRAGQSPNYGYT
J: TRBJ1-2; V: TRBV19; CDR3: ASTAVAGGRGYT
J: TRBJ1-5; V: TRBV27; CDR3: ASSRGRNQPQH
J: TRBJ2-3; V: TRBV5-1; CDR3: ASSFDRGARDTQY
J: TRBJ2-1; V: TRBV6-5; CDR3: ASSYDGNEQF